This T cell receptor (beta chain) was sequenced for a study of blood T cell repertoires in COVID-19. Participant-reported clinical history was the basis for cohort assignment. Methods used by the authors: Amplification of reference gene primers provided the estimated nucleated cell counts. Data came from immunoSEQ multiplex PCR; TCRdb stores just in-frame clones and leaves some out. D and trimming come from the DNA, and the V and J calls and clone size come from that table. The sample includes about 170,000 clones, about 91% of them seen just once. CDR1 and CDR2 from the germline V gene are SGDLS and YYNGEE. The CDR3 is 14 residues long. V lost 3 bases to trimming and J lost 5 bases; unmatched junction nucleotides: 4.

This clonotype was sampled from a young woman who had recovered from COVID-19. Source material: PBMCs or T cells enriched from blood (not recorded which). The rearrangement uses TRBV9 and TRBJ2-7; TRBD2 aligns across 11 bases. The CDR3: CASSASGRLDEQYF. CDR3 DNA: TGTGCCAGCAGCGCTAGCGGGAGGCTCGACGAGCAGTACTTC.